This TCR beta chain was sequenced in a study of Ad26.COV2.S vaccination and SARS-CoV-2 variants. Repertoires were generated with immunoSEQ multiplex PCR, while TCRdb's copy carries only in-frame clones and drops some. The sample holds roughly 500,000 clones, nearly 90% seen once. Turning to this clone: Its cognate antigen is unknown.

General study points: Recipients of either vaccine or placebo displayed similar breadth of non-spike TCRs.

Treatment noted: around 19 received Ad26.COV2.S at low or high dose, single or two shots; five or six received placebo; per-sample allocation not given. Samples came from day 63 after the first vaccine or placebo injection. The CDR3 extends over 15 amino acids. The sequencing used peripheral blood, collected in a trial of Ad26.COV2.S vaccine versus placebo. V gene TRBV21-1 combines with J gene TRBJ1-1. TRBV21-1 is annotated as a pseudogene. This sequence was found in a person aged 18-60 years who received the Ad26.COV2.S COVID-19 vaccine or a placebo. The CDR3 DNA sequence: TGTGCCAGCAGCGAAGCGCCGGGGGGGGACACTGAAGCTTTCTTT. It is translated as CASSEAPGGDTEAFF.